A selection of T cell receptor beta chains follows, all from one sample in a study of shared T cell receptors in the human thymus. Method: immunoSEQ multiplex PCR; TCRdb's copy keeps in-frame clones and lacks some. The repertoire consists of approximately 490,000 clones, with 75% to 85% occurring once and the leading ten covering more than 0.01%. This same sample was also taken into another study, of human thymus T cells.

The sample consisted of thymocytes. Receptors originate from a boy younger than two with a congenital heart defect. CDR3s include the opening cysteine and the closing phenylalanine or tryptophan. A D gene is named only where the DNA matches it firmly. Clone size is given for some rows only: seen once, a few or many times, or a class if the clone is expanded.

TRBJ2-7 TRBV28 few 19 TRBD1 TGTGCCAGCAGTTTAGGCCGACAGGGTCCCCTCTTCCACGCCTACGAGCAGTACTTC CASSLGRQGPLFHAYEQYF
TRBJ2-5 TRBV27 . 13 . TGTGCCAGCAGGGGAGACTGGCAGTGGACCCAGTACTTC CASRGDWQWTQYF
TRBJ2-5 TRBV28 . 13 TRBD1 TGTGCCAGCAGTTTAGGACAGGGTGAGACCCAGTACTTC CASSLGQGETQYF
TRBJ2-7 TRBV4-2 few 15 TRBD1 TGTGCCAGCAGCCAAGGGGCAGGGGGTTCTTACGAGCAGTACTTC CASSQGAGGSYEQYF
TRBJ2-7 TRBV19 . 14 TRBD2 TGTGCCAGTAGTCCGTCTAGCGGGATCCACGAGCAGTACTTC CASSPSSGIHEQYF
TRBJ2-2 TRBV5-1 few 16 TRBD1 TGCGCCAGCAGCGCGGGACAGGGCCCCGACACCGGGGAGCTGTTTTTT CASSAGQGPDTGELFF
TRBJ1-4 TRBV4-1 once 17 TRBD1 TGCGCCAGCAGCCAACCCTCGGGGGACAGGGGGGATGAAAAACTGTTTTTT CASSQPSGDRGDEKLFF
TRBJ2-7 TRBV27 . 15 TRBD2 TGTGCCAGCAGTTCCCAAGGACTAGCGGGTGATGAGCAGTACTTC CASSSQGLAGDEQYF
TRBJ1-2 TRBV5-1 . 18 TRBD1 TGCGCCAGCAGCTTGTGGTTGGGGACAGGGAGCGGAGGCTATGGCTACACCTTC CASSLWLGTGSGGYGYTF
TRBJ2-1 TRBV4-3 . 16 . TGCGCCAGCAGCCAAGTTCCTCTTACCGGTAACAATGAGCAGTTCTTC CASSQVPLTGNNEQFF
TRBJ1-2 TRBV7-7 few 14 TRBD1 TGTGCCAGCAGCCCAGGACAGGAAAGAGTCGGCTACACCTTC CASSPGQERVGYTF
TRBJ2-7 TRBV5-6 . 13 . TGTGCCAGCAGCCGTCACGGTCTCCACGAGCAGTACTTC CASSRHGLHEQYF
TRBJ1-1 TRBV10-3 once 18 . TGTGCCATCAGTGAAATCGGGACAAACTACAGAGGGGCCACTGAAGCTTTCTTT CAISEIGTNYRGATEAFF
TRBJ2-7 TRBV10-3 few 13 . TGTGCCATCAGGCCGGACTGGGCGGGCGAGCAGTACTTC CAIRPDWAGEQYF
TRBJ2-3 TRBV7-9 few 15 . TGTGCCAGCAGCTTAGCGCTAGATCGCACAGATACGCAGTATTTT CASSLALDRTDTQYF
TRBJ2-7 TRBV28 . 15 TRBD1 TGTGCCAGCAGTTTATGGGACAGGGGGCGATACGAGCAGTACTTC CASSLWDRGRYEQYF
TRBJ2-7 TRBV25-1 . 17 TRBD2 TGTGCCAGCAGTCCCCGAAACCCCTCTGCGGGGGGGTTCGAGCAGTACTTC CASSPRNPSAGGFEQYF
TRBJ1-4 TRBV21-1 . 17 . TGTGCCAGCAGCACCATGACAGGGCCGTCGACTAATGAAAAACTGTTTTTT CASSTMTGPSTNEKLFF
TRBJ2-1 TRBV5-4 . 15 . TGTGCCAGCAGCCCGCCGCACGGGAGAGGTAATGAGCAGTTCTTC CASSPPHGRGNEQFF
TRBJ2-5 TRBV28 . 16 TRBD2 TGTGCCAGCAGTCCCCAACTAGCGGGAGAGCGGGAGACCCAGTACTTC CASSPQLAGERETQYF
TRBJ2-4 TRBV2 . 16 TRBD2 TGTGCCAGCAGAGGTTGGGCTAGCGGGAGTAACGACATTCAGTACTTC CASRGWASGSNDIQYF
TRBJ2-1 TRBV6-5 few 13 . TGTGCCAGCAGCAGCAGGGACTACAATGAGCAGTTCTTC CASSSRDYNEQFF
TRBJ2-5 TRBV6-1 . 16 . TGTGCCAGCAGTGAGAGAGGCCAGCACTTTCAAGAGACCCAGTACTTC CASSERGQHFQETQYF
TRBJ2-5 TRBV11-2 . 15 . TGTGCCAGCAGCTCCCTGGGGGGAGGTGGAGAGACCCAGTACTTC CASSSLGGGGETQYF
TRBJ2-7 TRBV4-3 . 16 . TGCGCCAGCAGCCAAGATATACGGGAGAGCTCGTACGAGCAGTACTTC CASSQDIRESSYEQYF
TRBJ1-2 TRBV9 . 13 TRBD1 TGTGCCAGCAGCGCGGGACAGCCCTATGGCTACACCTTC CASSAGQPYGYTF
TRBJ2-1 TRBV6-6 . 15 TRBD2 TGTGCCAGCAGTTCCCGCCGGGAGGCCTACAATGAGCAGTTCTTC CASSSRREAYNEQFF
TRBJ1-1 TRBV14 . 17 TRBD1 TGTGCCAGCAGCCGATTGGACAGGGCGGAGGTTGGCACTGAAGCTTTCTTT CASSRLDRAEVGTEAFF
TRBJ2-7 TRBV5-5 few 15 TRBD2 TGTGCCAGCAGCCTATTAGCGGGAGGTTCCTACGAGCAGTACTTC CASSLLAGGSYEQYF
TRBJ2-7 TRBV25-1 . 16 TRBD1 TGTGCCAGCAGTGGAAAAATAGAGGGGGCGCCGAACGAGCAGTACTTC CASSGKIEGAPNEQYF
TRBJ2-1 TRBV4-3 once 12 . TGCGCCAGCAGCCAAGACCCGAATGAGCAGTTCTTC CASSQDPNEQFF
TRBJ1-2 TRBV5-4 . 17 . TGTGCCAGCAGCCATAAGGCCATGGGGGGTTTGAACTATGGCTACACCTTC CASSHKAMGGLNYGYTF
TRBJ2-1 TRBV30 . 15 . TGTGCCTGGAGTGAGGGGGGGCCCCGAGGCAATGAGCAGTTCTTC CAWSEGGPRGNEQFF
TRBJ2-7 TRBV11-2 . 14 . TGTGCCAGCAGCTGGGGGGACCCTTCCTACGAGCAGTACTTC CASSWGDPSYEQYF
TRBJ2-3 TRBV7-2 . 15 TRBD1 TGTGCCAGCAGCCCCCGGCAGGGGGCTACAGATACGCAGTATTTT CASSPRQGATDTQYF
TRBJ2-7 TRBV6-8 few 16 . TGTGCCAGCAGTTACCTGACTAGTCTTCTCTCCTACGAGCAGTACTTC CASSYLTSLLSYEQYF
TRBJ2-2 TRBV5-6 . 15 . TGTGCCAGCAGCGTGGCCCGAGGGAGCCCCGGGGAGCTGTTTTTT CASSVARGSPGELFF
TRBJ2-1 TRBV6-1 . 17 TRBD2 TGTGCCAGCCATGAAGGAAGGGGCGGGGGTCCCTACAATGAGCAGTTCTTC CASHEGRGGGPYNEQFF
TRBJ1-4 TRBV7-9 . 15 TRBD1 TGTGCCAGCAGCGCGAGGGACAGGGGCCATGAAAAACTGTTTTTT CASSARDRGHEKLFF
TRBJ1-4 TRBV7-9 . 15 . TGTGCCAGCAGCTTAATTGGGGCCCTCGATGAAAAACTGTTTTTT CASSLIGALDEKLFF
TRBJ2-3 TRBV13 . 13 . TGTGCCAGCAGCGTTTCTAGCACAGATACGCAGTATTTT CASSVSSTDTQYF
TRBJ1-2 TRBV7-9 few 15 TRBD1 TGTGCCAGCAGCGCTCAGACAGGGCTCAACTATGGCTACACCTTC CASSAQTGLNYGYTF
TRBJ2-1 TRBV30 . 16 . TGTGCCTGGAGTGTACTAGCCGTGAGCTCCTACAATGAGCAGTTCTTC CAWSVLAVSSYNEQFF